These T cell receptor beta chains were read from a single sample in a study of T cells in Graves' hyperthyroidism and ophthalmopathy. TCRdb fed the multiplex PCR reads into MiXCR, producing one record per CDR3 protein. This sample carries 200,000 to 250,000 distinct CDR3 sequences, over 15% of them seen once, and the ten largest clones take around 30%. The material sequenced was blood. These receptor sequences come from a woman between 18 and 29 years old with Graves' ophthalmopathy. The CDR3 runs from the conserved cysteine through the conserved F or W. The D gene is left open where the match is weak. The size field is filled for only some rows; it gives once, few, many or a size class.

size: .
J: TRBJ2-1
V: TRBV12-3/TRBV12-4
D: TRBD2
CDR3: CASSPWTSGRYEQFF
DNA: TGTGCCAGCAGTCCTTGGACTAGCGGGAGGTATGAGCAGTTCTTC

size: many
J: TRBJ2-1
V: TRBV7-9
D: .
CDR3: CASSLTASYNEQFF
DNA: TGTGCCAGCAGCTTAACAGCGTCCTACAATGAGCAGTTCTTC

size: few
J: TRBJ2-1
V: TRBV18
D: .
CDR3: CASSPFSDNEQFF
DNA: TGTGCCAGCTCACCATTTTCCGACAATGAGCAGTTCTTC

size: many
J: TRBJ1-1
V: TRBV6-1
D: .
CDR3: CASRGRVRFTEAFF
DNA: TGTGCCAGCAGGGGCAGGGTTCGATTCACTGAAGCTTTCTTT

size: many
J: TRBJ2-7
V: TRBV2
D: TRBD2
CDR3: CASSGASGGVSGYF
DNA: TGTGCCAGCAGTGGGGCTAGCGGGGGGGTATCCGGGTACTTC

size: many
J: TRBJ1-1
V: TRBV28
D: .
CDR3: CASSLGTEAFF
DNA: TGTGCCAGCAGCTTAGGCACTGAAGCTTTCTTT

size: many
J: TRBJ2-1
V: TRBV11-3
D: TRBD2
CDR3: CASIPAGASATYNEQFF
DNA: TGTGCCAGCATCCCAGCGGGGGCTAGCGCTACCTACAATGAGCAGTTCTTC

size: once
J: TRBJ1-5
V: TRBV28
D: TRBD1
CDR3: CASSLSWTGGSRQPQHF
DNA: TGTGCCAGCAGTTTGTCCTGGACAGGGGGAAGTCGGCAGCCCCAGCATTTT

size: many
J: TRBJ2-1
V: TRBV6-1
D: .
CDR3: CASNPTGLRGNEQFF
DNA: TGTGCCAGCAATCCCACGGGGCTAAGGGGCAATGAGCAGTTCTTC

size: many
J: TRBJ1-2
V: TRBV2
D: .
CDR3: CASSNDQYYGYTF
DNA: TGTGCCAGCTCAAACGACCAGTACTATGGCTACACCTTC

size: many
J: TRBJ2-7
V: TRBV20-1
D: TRBD2
CDR3: CSARASGGSKYEQYF
DNA: TGCAGTGCTAGAGCTTCGGGAGGGAGTAAGTACGAGCAGTACTTC

size: many
J: TRBJ1-1
V: TRBV28
D: .
CDR3: CASSLARNTEAFF
DNA: TGTGCCAGCAGTTTGGCCAGGAACACTGAAGCTTTCTTT

size: many
J: TRBJ1-4
V: TRBV20-1
D: TRBD1
CDR3: CSAPGTGALEGKLFF
DNA: TGCAGTGCCCCCGGGACAGGGGCACTTGAAGGAAAACTGTTTTTT

size: many
J: TRBJ2-3
V: TRBV11-2
D: .
CDR3: CASSSGSSPRDTQYF
DNA: TGTGCCAGCAGCTCGGGGTCCAGCCCGAGGGATACGCAGTATTTT

size: many
J: TRBJ2-1
V: TRBV3-1
D: TRBD2
CDR3: CASSQIAGPYNEQFF
DNA: TGTGCCAGCAGCCAAATAGCGGGGCCATACAATGAGCAGTTCTTC

size: many
J: TRBJ2-5
V: TRBV4-2
D: .
CDR3: CASSQDPGGNQETQYF
DNA: TGTGCCAGCAGCCAAGACCCTGGGGGTAACCAAGAGACCCAGTACTTC

size: many
J: TRBJ2-5
V: TRBV4-2
D: .
CDR3: CASSQDTRGAETQYF
DNA: TGTGCCAGCAGCCAAGATACTCGGGGGGCGGAGACCCAGTACTTC

size: many
J: TRBJ1-2
V: TRBV12-3/TRBV12-4
D: .
CDR3: CASSFRRGVPYGYTF
DNA: TGTGCCAGCAGTTTCCGACGCGGGGTCCCCTATGGCTACACCTTC

size: .
J: TRBJ2-7
V: TRBV28
D: .
CDR3: CASEKEDRSYEQYF
DNA: TGTGCCAGCGAAAAAGAGGACAGATCCTACGAGCAGTACTTC

size: .
J: TRBJ1-6
V: TRBV15
D: .
CDR3: CATSRVDSPLHF
DNA: TGTGCCACCAGCAGAGTGGACTCACCCCTCCACTTT

size: many
J: TRBJ2-7
V: TRBV6-2/TRBV6-3
D: .
CDR3: CASSYGDNSYEQYF
DNA: TGTGCCAGCAGTTATGGGGACAACTCCTACGAGCAGTACTTC

size: .
J: TRBJ2-3
V: TRBV30
D: TRBD2
CDR3: CAWSGGGVDTQYF
DNA: TGTGCCTGGTCGGGCGGGGGGGTGGATACGCAGTATTTT

size: many
J: TRBJ2-2
V: TRBV3-1
D: .
CDR3: CASSQGWGTGNTGELFF
DNA: TGTGCCAGCAGCCAAGGGTGGGGCACAGGGAACACCGGGGAGCTGTTTTTT

size: many
J: TRBJ2-7
V: TRBV2
D: .
CDR3: CATRLGLDYEQYF
DNA: TGTGCCACCCGGTTGGGGCTAGACTACGAGCAGTACTTC

size: many
J: TRBJ1-2
V: TRBV13
D: TRBD1
CDR3: CASSLAGGYGYTF
DNA: TGTGCCAGCAGCTTAGCAGGGGGCTATGGCTACACCTTC

size: few
J: TRBJ2-1
V: TRBV27
D: .
CDR3: CASGLRGVGYNEQFF
DNA: TGTGCCAGCGGTTTACGAGGGGTGGGGTACAATGAGCAGTTCTTC

size: many
J: TRBJ2-7
V: TRBV30
D: .
CDR3: CAWNRRHYEQYF
DNA: TGTGCCTGGAACCGACGACACTACGAGCAGTACTTC

size: many
J: TRBJ1-5
V: TRBV28
D: .
CDR3: CASSFRTVYNQPQHF
DNA: TGTGCCAGCAGTTTTCGGACAGTCTATAATCAGCCCCAGCATTTT

size: many
J: TRBJ1-2
V: TRBV6-1
D: TRBD1
CDR3: CASSPWDSTYGYTF
DNA: TGTGCCAGCAGTCCCTGGGACAGCACCTATGGCTACACCTTC

size: many
J: TRBJ2-3
V: TRBV5-1
D: .
CDR3: CASRFKDTQYF
DNA: TGCGCCAGCAGATTTAAAGATACGCAGTATTTT

size: many
J: TRBJ2-3
V: TRBV12-3/TRBV12-4
D: .
CDR3: CASSFARLTDTQYF
DNA: TGTGCCAGCAGTTTCGCCAGACTCACAGATACGCAGTATTTT

size: many
J: TRBJ1-1
V: TRBV7-9
D: .
CDR3: CASSLIAGEAFF
DNA: TGTGCCAGCAGCTTAATCGCTGGGGAGGCTTTCTTT

size: many
J: TRBJ1-4
V: TRBV5-1
D: TRBD1
CDR3: CASSPTGRYEKLFF
DNA: TGCGCCAGCAGCCCGACAGGGCGATACGAAAAACTGTTTTTT

size: many
J: TRBJ2-7
V: TRBV12-3/TRBV12-4
D: .
CDR3: CASSLYAIYEQYF
DNA: TGTGCCAGCAGTTTATATGCGATCTACGAGCAGTACTTC

size: many
J: TRBJ2-2
V: TRBV30
D: TRBD1
CDR3: CAFHPRDRNTGELFF
DNA: TGTGCCTTTCACCCTCGGGACAGAAACACCGGGGAGCTGTTTTTT

size: many
J: TRBJ1-4
V: TRBV18
D: TRBD1
CDR3: CASSPQTGGKREKLFF
DNA: TGTGCCAGCTCACCTCAAACAGGGGGCAAGCGTGAAAAACTGTTTTTT

size: many
J: TRBJ1-1
V: TRBV13
D: .
CDR3: CASSSGPSRAFF
DNA: TGTGCCAGCAGCTCAGGGCCTTCGCGAGCTTTCTTT

size: many
J: TRBJ2-1
V: TRBV28
D: TRBD2
CDR3: CASSFQRGQQFF
DNA: TGTGCCAGCAGTTTCCAGCGGGGCCAGCAGTTCTTC

size: once
J: TRBJ2-7
V: TRBV20-1
D: TRBD1
CDR3: CSALGQGAAYEQYF
DNA: TGCAGTGCTCTTGGACAGGGGGCCGCCTACGAGCAGTACTTC

size: many
J: TRBJ1-4
V: TRBV5-8
D: .
CDR3: CASSFRDGYNEKLFF
DNA: TGTGCCAGCAGCTTCCGGGACGGCTATAATGAAAAACTGTTTTTT

size: many
J: TRBJ1-2
V: TRBV24-1
D: .
CDR3: CATSGPAQSYGYTF
DNA: TGTGCCACCAGTGGCCCAGCCCAATCCTATGGCTACACCTTC

size: once
J: TRBJ2-2
V: TRBV30
D: TRBD2
CDR3: CAWSQRTSRTGELFF
DNA: TGTGCCTGGAGCCAAAGGACTAGCCGGACCGGGGAGCTGTTTTTT

size: many
J: TRBJ2-7
V: TRBV9
D: .
CDR3: CASSVADSSVYEQYF
DNA: TGTGCCAGCAGCGTAGCAGACTCCTCAGTCTACGAGCAGTACTTC

size: many
J: TRBJ2-7
V: TRBV28
D: TRBD2
CDR3: CASNPTVRTSGGAYEQYF
DNA: TGTGCCAGCAACCCAACGGTGAGGACTAGCGGGGGGGCCTACGAGCAGTACTTC

size: .
J: TRBJ1-2
V: TRBV15
D: .
CDR3: CATSRDRQDSWDGYTF
DNA: TGTGCCACCAGCAGAGATCGGCAGGACAGCTGGGATGGCTACACCTTC

size: many
J: TRBJ1-1
V: TRBV30
D: .
CDR3: CAWRGSGDTEAFF
DNA: TGTGCCTGGAGAGGGTCTGGGGACACTGAAGCTTTCTTT

size: many
J: TRBJ2-2
V: TRBV19
D: .
CDR3: CASSIGPVRRLTGELFF
DNA: TGTGCCAGTAGTATCGGGCCAGTGAGGCGCCTAACCGGGGAGCTGTTTTTT

size: many
J: TRBJ1-2
V: TRBV28
D: TRBD1
CDR3: CASSFRGRTGVGYTF
DNA: TGTGCCAGCAGTTTCCGCGGGAGGACAGGGGTTGGCTACACCTTC

size: many
J: TRBJ1-2
V: TRBV29-1
D: .
CDR3: CSVLTTPRSGGYTF
DNA: TGCAGCGTTCTGACGACACCACGAAGTGGAGGCTACACCTTC

size: many
J: TRBJ1-5
V: TRBV7-9
D: .
CDR3: CASSLAWRGGNQPQHF
DNA: TGTGCCAGCAGCTTAGCTTGGAGGGGTGGCAATCAGCCCCAGCATTTT

size: .
J: TRBJ2-7
V: TRBV13
D: .
CDR3: CASSPRGGLSYEQYF
DNA: TGTGCCAGCAGCCCCAGGGGCGGGCTCTCCTACGAGCAGTACTTC

size: many
J: TRBJ2-1
V: TRBV20-1
D: .
CDR3: CSARDQRRSSYNEQFF
DNA: TGCAGTGCTAGAGATCAGCGGCGGAGCTCCTACAATGAGCAGTTCTTC

size: many
J: TRBJ2-6
V: TRBV10-3
D: .
CDR3: CAISDSGYGANVLTF
DNA: TGTGCCATCAGTGACTCGGGTTACGGGGCCAACGTCCTGACTTTC

size: .
J: TRBJ2-1
V: TRBV9
D: TRBD2
CDR3: CASSVDWAGVTFDEQFF
DNA: TGTGCCAGCAGCGTAGATTGGGCGGGGGTGACCTTCGATGAGCAGTTCTTC

size: once
J: TRBJ2-3
V: TRBV29-1
D: TRBD2
CDR3: CSVSYPGTSGGALDTQYF
DNA: TGCAGCGTCTCCTACCCCGGGACTAGCGGGGGGGCCTTAGATACGCAGTATTTT

size: .
J: TRBJ1-5
V: TRBV5-4
D: .
CDR3: CASSPAGGPQHF
DNA: TGTGCCAGCAGCCCTGCCGGGGGGCCCCAGCATTTT

size: many
J: TRBJ1-5
V: TRBV12-3/TRBV12-4
D: TRBD1
CDR3: CASSLGQGVQPQHF
DNA: TGTGCCAGCAGTTTGGGGCAGGGGGTCCAGCCCCAGCATTTT

size: .
J: TRBJ1-2
V: TRBV20-1
D: .
CDR3: CSARDQRGFGYTF
DNA: TGCAGTGCTAGAGATCAACGAGGGTTTGGCTACACCTTC

size: many
J: TRBJ1-2
V: TRBV27
D: .
CDR3: CASSPQALGPYGYTF
DNA: TGTGCCAGCAGTCCACAAGCACTGGGGCCATATGGCTACACCTTC